This TCR beta chain originates from a study of post-analysis software for immune sequencing data. Study-wide context: Relapsing-remitting, secondary progressive and progressive-relapsing multiple sclerosis courses were included. Regarding the study as a whole: Normalized Chao1 diversity was significantly reduced in patients versus controls. Among five TRBV segments more frequent in patients than controls were TRBV5-6, TRBV5-1 and TRBV20-1.

With respect to this clonotype: No antigen is known for it.

TCR beta libraries were prepared from cDNA with unique molecular identifiers. Researchers reported 400,000 to 600,000 cDNA molecules coming from roughly 0.93 to 9.6 million T cells. MiXCR was run by TCRdb on the PCR reads, yielding one entry per CDR3 protein. Altogether almost 700,000 distinct CDR3 sequences are present, around 64% being singletons, with the ten largest covering about 10%. The CDR3 is 13 amino acids. V was cut by 7 bases and J by 3 bases, with 13 bases left in between. The germline V gene has CDR1 MNHNS and CDR2 SASEGT. The sequenced sample consisted of blood. The origin of this receptor is a girl aged 2-9 years with multiple sclerosis. The chain links TRBV6-1 to TRBJ2-7, with D perhaps matching TRBD2 (5 bases). Written as DNA, the CDR3 is TGTGCCAGCAAAGTTGGACTTGACTACGAGCAGTACTTC. This encodes CASKVGLDYEQYF.